These T cell receptor beta chains were read from a single sample in a study of graft-versus-host responses after intestinal transplantation. Antigens for these TCRs are unknown. Assay used: immunoSEQ multiplex PCR; TCRdb lists only in-frame clones, some missing. The sample shows about 120,000 clones, around 95% of them seen only once. The specimen was unstimulated CD8+ T cells sorted from spleen or lymph node cells, collected before intestinal transplant. The receptors were sampled from a human donor who received an intestinal transplant. The CDR3 runs from the conserved cysteine through the conserved F or W. D genes are given only for firm matches. Where a row states a size, it is once, few, many or the class of an expanded clone; other rows omit it.

v_call	j_call	d_call	clone_size	cdr3_aa	cdr3_nt
TRBV7-6	TRBJ2-7	TRBD2	.	CASSLGASRRGISYEQYF	TGTGCCAGCAGCTTAGGGGCCTCGAGGCGGGGGATATCCTACGAGCAGTACTTC
TRBV27	TRBJ2-2	.	once	CASRVTTIGELFF	TGTGCCAGCCGAGTCACCACGATAGGGGAGCTGTTTTTT
TRBV4-1	TRBJ2-7	TRBD2	.	CASSQVPLPGTSQYF	TGCGCCAGCAGCCAAGTTCCCCTCCCCGGGACTAGTCAGTACTTC
TRBV11-2	TRBJ2-7	TRBD2	.	CASSLEASGTYEQYF	TGTGCCAGCAGCTTAGAGGCTAGCGGGACCTACGAGCAGTACTTC
TRBV5-1	TRBJ2-7	TRBD1	.	CASSPTPGTGTYEQYF	TGCGCCAGCAGCCCCACCCCCGGGACAGGGACCTACGAGCAGTACTTC
TRBV7-2	TRBJ1-1	.	.	CASSLHLTGEAFF	TGTGCCAGCAGCTTACATCTGACAGGTGAAGCTTTCTTT
TRBV28	TRBJ2-5	TRBD2	.	CASSLTGGRARETQYF	TGTGCCAGCAGTTTAACGGGCGGGAGGGCGCGGGAGACCCAGTACTTC
TRBV4-2	TRBJ2-2	.	.	CASSQVEWMGELFF	TGTGCCAGCAGCCAAGTGGAATGGATGGGGGAGCTGTTTTTT
TRBV27	TRBJ2-7	.	.	CASSWGNLAHEQYF	TGTGCCAGCAGTTGGGGGAACTTGGCCCACGAGCAGTACTTC
TRBV14	TRBJ2-7	TRBD1	.	CASSRGQGAYEQYF	TGTGCCAGCAGCCGGGGACAGGGGGCGTACGAGCAGTACTTC
TRBV6-5	TRBJ1-1	.	.	CASRSGLNTEAFF	TGTGCCAGCCGGAGTGGTTTGAACACTGAAGCTTTCTTT
TRBV4-1	TRBJ1-5	TRBD1	.	CASSQDFGGGGQPQHF	TGCGCCAGCAGCCAAGATTTCGGTGGAGGGGGCCAGCCCCAGCATTTT
TRBV7-3	TRBJ1-1	.	.	CASSLWPRSGLNTEAFF	TGTGCCAGCAGTTTATGGCCACGGTCGGGCTTGAACACTGAAGCTTTCTTT
TRBV19	TRBJ2-7	.	.	CATSGGGEDYYEQYF	TGTGCCACAAGCGGTGGGGGAGAAGATTACTACGAGCAGTACTTC
TRBV19	TRBJ1-5	.	.	CASSIPRGGYSNQPQHF	TGTGCCAGTAGTATACCCCGGGGGGGGTATAGCAATCAGCCCCAGCATTTT
TRBV6-1	TRBJ2-3	.	.	CASGPGFSPTDTQYF	TGTGCCAGCGGGCCGGGATTCTCTCCCACAGATACGCAGTATTTT
TRBV23-1	TRBJ2-7	TRBD1	.	CASSLWDRVFFWRYEQYF	TGCGCCAGCAGTCTCTGGGACAGGGTATTTTTCTGGCGGTACGAGCAGTACTTC
TRBV5-6	TRBJ2-7	.	.	CASSLNRQFETFYEQYF	TGTGCCAGCAGCCTAAACAGGCAATTTGAAACTTTCTACGAGCAGTACTTC
TRBV21-1	TRBJ1-3	.	.	CASSKKAGHSGNTIYF	TGTGCCAGCAGCAAAAAGGCCGGGCACTCTGGAAACACCATATATTTT
TRBV11-2	TRBJ2-7	TRBD1	.	CASSLGQGGYEQYF	TGTGCCAGCAGCCTAGGACAGGGGGGTTACGAGCAGTACTTC
TRBV4-1	TRBJ2-1	TRBD1	.	CASTRWQGVLFYNEQFF	TGCGCCAGCACCCGGTGGCAGGGGGTCCTGTTCTACAATGAGCAGTTCTTC
TRBV5-4	TRBJ2-3	.	.	CASSWARVTDTQYF	TGTGCCAGCAGCTGGGCTAGGGTGACAGATACGCAGTATTTT
TRBV28	TRBJ2-2	TRBD2	.	CASSLFLLAGGGTGELFF	TGTGCCAGCAGTTTATTCCTCCTCGCGGGAGGGGGCACCGGGGAGCTGTTTTTT
TRBV2	TRBJ2-3	.	.	CASYLRTQYF	TGTGCCAGCTATTTACGTACGCAGTATTTT
TRBV28	TRBJ1-2	.	.	CASSLWAAGGGLERYGYTF	TGTGCCAGCAGTTTATGGGCCGCCGGAGGGGGACTCGAACGCTATGGCTACACCTTC
TRBV28	TRBJ1-2	.	.	CASSLYPGADYGYTF	TGTGCCAGCAGTTTATATCCGGGGGCAGACTATGGCTACACCTTC
TRBV5-4	TRBJ2-1	.	few	CASSLGANEQFF	TGTGCCAGCAGCTTGGGCGCAAATGAGCAGTTCTTC
TRBV11-1	TRBJ1-1	.	.	CASSLGTSEAFF	TGTGCCAGCAGCCTCGGGACATCTGAAGCTTTCTTT
TRBV5-1	TRBJ2-7	TRBD1	.	CASSLDRNEQYF	TGCGCCAGCAGCCTGGACAGGAACGAGCAGTACTTC
TRBV5-1	TRBJ2-1	TRBD2	.	CASSLRWSGRTNEQFF	TGCGCCAGCAGCTTGAGGTGGAGCGGGAGGACCAATGAGCAGTTCTTC
TRBV27	TRBJ1-2	.	.	CASSFSGGGYGYTF	TGTGCCAGCAGTTTTAGTGGAGGTGGCTATGGCTACACCTTC
TRBV7-9	TRBJ1-1	.	.	CASSLWNTEAFF	TGTGCCAGCAGTTTATGGAACACTGAAGCTTTCTTT
TRBV5-5	TRBJ1-5	.	.	CASSPEIWLNQPQHF	TGTGCCAGCAGCCCCGAGATCTGGCTAAATCAGCCCCAGCATTTT
TRBV9	TRBJ1-1	.	.	CASSAWDFGTEAFF	TGTGCCAGCAGCGCCTGGGACTTTGGCACTGAAGCTTTCTTT
TRBV7-8	TRBJ1-3	.	.	CASSQQSSGNTIYF	TGTGCCAGCAGCCAACAAAGCTCTGGAAACACCATATATTTT
TRBV5-4	TRBJ2-7	.	.	CASSLDTSYEQYF	TGTGCCAGCAGCTTGGACACCTCCTACGAGCAGTACTTC
TRBV19	TRBJ1-2	.	.	CASSAVGTGYTF	TGTGCCAGTAGTGCCGTAGGAACTGGCTACACCTTC
TRBV5-1	TRBJ2-7	.	.	CASSPRGRGQVYYEQYF	TGCGCCAGCAGCCCGAGGGGGAGGGGACAAGTGTACTACGAGCAGTACTTC
TRBV29-1	TRBJ2-1	TRBD1	.	CSVRDSYNEQFF	TGCAGCGTCAGGGACAGTTACAATGAGCAGTTCTTC